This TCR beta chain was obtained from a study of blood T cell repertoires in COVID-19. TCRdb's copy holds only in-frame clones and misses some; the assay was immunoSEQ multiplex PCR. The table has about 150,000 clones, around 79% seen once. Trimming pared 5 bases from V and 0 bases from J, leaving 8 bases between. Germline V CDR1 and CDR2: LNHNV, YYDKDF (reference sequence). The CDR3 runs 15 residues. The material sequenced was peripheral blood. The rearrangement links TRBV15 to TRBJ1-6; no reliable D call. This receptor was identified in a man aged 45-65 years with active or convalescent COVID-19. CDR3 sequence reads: CATSPTSSYNSPLHF. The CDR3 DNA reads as TGTGCCACCAGCCCCACGAGCTCCTATAATTCACCCCTCCACTTT.